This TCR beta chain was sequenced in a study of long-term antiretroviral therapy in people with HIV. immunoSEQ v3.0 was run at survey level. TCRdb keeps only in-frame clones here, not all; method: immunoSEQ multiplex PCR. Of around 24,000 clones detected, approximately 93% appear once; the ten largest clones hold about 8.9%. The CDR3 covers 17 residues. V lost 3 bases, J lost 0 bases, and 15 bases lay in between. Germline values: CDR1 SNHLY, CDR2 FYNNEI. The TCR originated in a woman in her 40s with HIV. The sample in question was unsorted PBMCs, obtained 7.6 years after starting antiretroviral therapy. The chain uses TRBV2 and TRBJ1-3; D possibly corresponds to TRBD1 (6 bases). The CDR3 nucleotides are TGTGCCAGCAGTGAGGGCAGGGGCCTTCTCTCTGGAAACACCATATATTTT. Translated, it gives CASSEGRGLLSGNTIYF.